This T cell receptor beta chain stems from a study of T-cell reconstitution after alpha-beta-depleted transplantation in children. Study observations and caveats: By one year post-transplant, T-cell counts and diversity largely arose from T cells that were newly produced. Some patients' high day-60 TCRbeta diversity was attributed to recipient cells surviving conditioning.

CDR3 length: 11 amino acids. The V gene end was trimmed by 5 bases and the J gene end by 7 bases; junction bases not matched to a gene: 1. The sample holds many counts of this clonotype. Its antigen is as yet unknown. This sample's TCRbeta library carried unique molecular identifier barcodes. TCRdb passed the PCR reads through MiXCR, listing each CDR3 protein once. The sample gives about 300,000 distinct CDR3 sequences, almost 8% of which show up once; approximately 9.1% is in the top ten. This chain links TRBV12-3 or TRBV12-4 with TRBJ2-7; 8 bases agree with TRBD2. The TCR was taken from a female patient aged 2 to 10 who had a stem cell transplant for Fanconi anemia, so the T cells may come from the graft donor. This specimen consisted of peripheral blood, obtained 360 days after TCRalphabeta/CD19-depleted stem cell transplant. CDR3 coding DNA: TGTGCCAGCAGTGAGCGGGGGGAGCAGTACTTC. Protein: CASSERGEQYF.